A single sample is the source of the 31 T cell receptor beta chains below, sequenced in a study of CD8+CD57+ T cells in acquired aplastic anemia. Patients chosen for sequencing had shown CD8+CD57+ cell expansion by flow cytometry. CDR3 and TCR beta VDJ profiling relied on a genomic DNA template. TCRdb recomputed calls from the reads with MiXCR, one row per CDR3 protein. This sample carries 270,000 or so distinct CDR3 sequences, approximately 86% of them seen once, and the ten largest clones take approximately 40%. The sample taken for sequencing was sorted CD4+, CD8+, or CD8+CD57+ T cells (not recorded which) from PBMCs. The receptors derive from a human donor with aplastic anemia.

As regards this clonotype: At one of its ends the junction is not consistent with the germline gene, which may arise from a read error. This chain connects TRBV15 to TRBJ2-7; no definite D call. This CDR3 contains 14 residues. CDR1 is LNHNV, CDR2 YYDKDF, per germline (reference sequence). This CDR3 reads CATSNVHGQYAQYF. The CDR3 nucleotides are TGTGCCACCAGCAACGTGCACGGTCAATACGCGCAGTACTTC.

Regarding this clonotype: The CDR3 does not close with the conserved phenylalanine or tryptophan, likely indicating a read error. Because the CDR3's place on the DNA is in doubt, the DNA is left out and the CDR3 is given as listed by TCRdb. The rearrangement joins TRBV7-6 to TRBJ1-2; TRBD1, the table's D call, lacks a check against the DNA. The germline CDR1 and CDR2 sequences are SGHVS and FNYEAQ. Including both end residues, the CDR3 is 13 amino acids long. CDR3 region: CASTQGIVPSDAN.

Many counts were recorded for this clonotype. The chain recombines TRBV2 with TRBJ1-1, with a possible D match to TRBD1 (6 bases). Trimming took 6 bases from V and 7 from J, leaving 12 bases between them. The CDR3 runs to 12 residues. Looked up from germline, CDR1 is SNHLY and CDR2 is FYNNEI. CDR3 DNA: TGTGCCAGCAGAAGGGGGGGGGGTGAAGCTTTCTTT. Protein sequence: CASRRGGGEAFF. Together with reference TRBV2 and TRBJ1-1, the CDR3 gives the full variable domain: EPEVTQTPSHQVTQMGQEVILRCVPISNHLYFYWYRQILGQKVEFLVSFYNNEISEKSEIFDDQFSVERPDGSNFTLKIRSTKLEDSAMYFCASRRGGGEAFFGQGTRLTVV.

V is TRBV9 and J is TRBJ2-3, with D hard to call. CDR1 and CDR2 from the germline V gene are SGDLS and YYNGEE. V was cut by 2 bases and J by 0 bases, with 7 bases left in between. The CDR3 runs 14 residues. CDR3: CASSVRTSTDTQYF. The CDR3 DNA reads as TGTGCCAGCAGCGTGAGAACTAGCACAGATACGCAGTATTTT.

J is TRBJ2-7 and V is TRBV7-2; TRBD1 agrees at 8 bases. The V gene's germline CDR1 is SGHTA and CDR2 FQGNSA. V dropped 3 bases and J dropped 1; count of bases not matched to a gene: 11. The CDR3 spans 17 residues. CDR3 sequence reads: CASSLTGAADYSYEQYV. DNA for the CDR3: TGTGCCAGCAGCTTGACAGGGGCCGCCGACTATTCCTACGAGCAGTACGTC.

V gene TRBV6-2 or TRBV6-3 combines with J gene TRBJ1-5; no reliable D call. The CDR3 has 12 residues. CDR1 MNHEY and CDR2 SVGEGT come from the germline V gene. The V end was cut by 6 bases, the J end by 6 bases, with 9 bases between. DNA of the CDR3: TGTGCCAGCAGAGGGATACGTCAGCCCCAGCATTTT. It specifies CASRGIRQPQHF.

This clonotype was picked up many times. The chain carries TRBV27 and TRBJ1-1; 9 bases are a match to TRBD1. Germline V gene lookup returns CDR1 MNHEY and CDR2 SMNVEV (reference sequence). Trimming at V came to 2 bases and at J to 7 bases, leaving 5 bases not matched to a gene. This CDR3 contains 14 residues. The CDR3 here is CASSLKQGAHEAFF. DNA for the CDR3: TGTGCCAGCAGTTTAAAACAGGGGGCTCATGAAGCTTTCTTT.

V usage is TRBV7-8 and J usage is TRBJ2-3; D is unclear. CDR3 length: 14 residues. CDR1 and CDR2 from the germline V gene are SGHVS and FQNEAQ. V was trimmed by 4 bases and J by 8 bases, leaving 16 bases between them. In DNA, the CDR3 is TGTGCCAGCAGCTCAGTAGGATGGCCCACTACGCAGTATTTT. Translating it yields CASSSVGWPTTQYF. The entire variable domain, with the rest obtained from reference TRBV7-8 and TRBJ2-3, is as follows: GAGVSQSPRYKVAKRGQDVALRCDPISGHVSLFWYQQALGQGPEFLTYFQNEAQLDKSGLPSDRFFAERPEGSVSTLKIQRTQQEDSAVYLCASSSVGWPTTQYFGPGTRLTVL.

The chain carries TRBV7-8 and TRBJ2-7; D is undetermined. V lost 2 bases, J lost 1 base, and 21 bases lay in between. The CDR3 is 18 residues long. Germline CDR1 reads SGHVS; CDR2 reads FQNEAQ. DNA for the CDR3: TGTGCCAGCAGCTTACAGGCAGACGCCACTGCCCATTCCTACGAGCAGTACGTC. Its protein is CASSLQADATAHSYEQYV.

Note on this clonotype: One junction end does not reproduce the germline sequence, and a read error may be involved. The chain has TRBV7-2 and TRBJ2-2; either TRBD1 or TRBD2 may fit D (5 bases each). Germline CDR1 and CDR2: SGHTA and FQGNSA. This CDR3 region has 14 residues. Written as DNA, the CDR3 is TGTGCCAGCAGCTACTATCCAGAGGCCGGGGCGCTGTTTTTT. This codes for CASSYYPEAGALFF.

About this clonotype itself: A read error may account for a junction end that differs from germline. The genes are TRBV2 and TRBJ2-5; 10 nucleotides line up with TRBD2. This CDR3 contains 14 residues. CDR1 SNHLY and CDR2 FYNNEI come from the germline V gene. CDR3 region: CATSGGGGAKTEDF. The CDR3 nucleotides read TGTGCCACCAGCGGGGGGGGGGGGGCGAAGACCGAGGACTTC.

The DNA for the CDR3 is TGTGCCAGCAGAGGCAGGGGGCGCAACTATGGCTACACCTTC. Protein sequence: CASRGRGRNYGYTF. V is TRBV12-3 or TRBV12-4 and J is TRBJ1-2; TRBD1 agrees at 8 bases. J was trimmed by 2 bases and V by 6 bases; bases with no gene match: 5. This CDR3 region has 14 residues.

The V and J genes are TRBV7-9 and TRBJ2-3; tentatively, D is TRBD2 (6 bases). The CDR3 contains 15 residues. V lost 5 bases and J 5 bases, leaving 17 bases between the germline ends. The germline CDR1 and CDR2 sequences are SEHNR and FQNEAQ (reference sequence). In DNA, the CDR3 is TGTGCCAGCAGCGCTGAAAGTAGCGGAATAGATACGCAGTATTTT. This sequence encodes CASSAESSGIDTQYF.

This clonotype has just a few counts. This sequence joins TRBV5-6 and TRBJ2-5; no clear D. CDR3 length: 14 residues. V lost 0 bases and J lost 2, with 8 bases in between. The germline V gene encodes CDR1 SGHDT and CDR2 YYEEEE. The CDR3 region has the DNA TGTGCCAGCAGCTTGGCCGCCGGGCAAGAGACCCAGTACTTC. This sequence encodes CASSLAAGQETQYF.

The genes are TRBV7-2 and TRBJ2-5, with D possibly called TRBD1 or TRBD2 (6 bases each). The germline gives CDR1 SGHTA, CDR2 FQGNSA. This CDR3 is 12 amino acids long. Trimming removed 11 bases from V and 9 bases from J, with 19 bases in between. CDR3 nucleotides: TGTGCCGGACAGTTGGCTAGGGAGGCCCAGTACTTC. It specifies CAGQLAREAQYF.

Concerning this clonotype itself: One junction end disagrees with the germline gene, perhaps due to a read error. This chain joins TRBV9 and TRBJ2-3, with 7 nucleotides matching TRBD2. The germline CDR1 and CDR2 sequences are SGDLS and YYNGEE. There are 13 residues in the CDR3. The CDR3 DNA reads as TGTGCCAGCGGCGACGGGGCGGGAGACACGCAGGAGTTT. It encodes CASGDGAGDTQEF.

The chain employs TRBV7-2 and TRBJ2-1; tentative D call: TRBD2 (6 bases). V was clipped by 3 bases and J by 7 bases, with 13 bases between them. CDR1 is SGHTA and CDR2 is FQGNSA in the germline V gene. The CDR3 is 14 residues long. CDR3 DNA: TGTGCCAGCAGCTTGGTTGCGGGAAAAAATGAGCAGTTCTTC. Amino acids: CASSLVAGKNEQFF.

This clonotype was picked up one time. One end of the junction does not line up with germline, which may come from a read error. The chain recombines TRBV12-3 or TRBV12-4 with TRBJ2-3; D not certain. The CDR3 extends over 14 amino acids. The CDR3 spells CARSLAGRPARHYF. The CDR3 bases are TGTGCCCGCAGCTTAGCAGGACGTCCCGCCAGGCACTATTTT.

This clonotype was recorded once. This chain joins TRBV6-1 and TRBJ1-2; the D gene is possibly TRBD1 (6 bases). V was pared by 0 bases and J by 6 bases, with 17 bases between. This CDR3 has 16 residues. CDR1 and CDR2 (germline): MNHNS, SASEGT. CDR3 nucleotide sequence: TGTGCCAGCAGTGAAGCGATCTTTGCAGGGGCCGATGGCTACACCTTC. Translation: CASSEAIFAGADGYTF.

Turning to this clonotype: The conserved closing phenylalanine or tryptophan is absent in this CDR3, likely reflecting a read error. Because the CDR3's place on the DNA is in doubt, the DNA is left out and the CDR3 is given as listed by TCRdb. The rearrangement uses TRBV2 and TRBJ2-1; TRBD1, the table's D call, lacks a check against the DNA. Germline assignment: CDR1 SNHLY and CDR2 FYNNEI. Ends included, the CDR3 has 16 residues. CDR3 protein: CASREGGGNGQDVQSC.

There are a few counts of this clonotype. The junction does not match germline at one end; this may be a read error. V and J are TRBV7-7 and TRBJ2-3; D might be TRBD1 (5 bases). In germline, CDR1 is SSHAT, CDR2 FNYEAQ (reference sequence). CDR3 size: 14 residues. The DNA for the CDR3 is TGTGCCAGCAGCATGACAGTGAACACTGAAGCTTTCTTTTTT. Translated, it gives CASSMTVNTEAFFF.

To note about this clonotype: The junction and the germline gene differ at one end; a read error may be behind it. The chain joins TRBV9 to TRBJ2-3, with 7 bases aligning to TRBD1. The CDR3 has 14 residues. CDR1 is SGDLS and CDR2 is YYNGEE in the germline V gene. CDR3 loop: CASSVGGQTTTTHF. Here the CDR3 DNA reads TGTGCCAGCAGCGTAGGGGGACAGACCACAACGACGCATTTT.

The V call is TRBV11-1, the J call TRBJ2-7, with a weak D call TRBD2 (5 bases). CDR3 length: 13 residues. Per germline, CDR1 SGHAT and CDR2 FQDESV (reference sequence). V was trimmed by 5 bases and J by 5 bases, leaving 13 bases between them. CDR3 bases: TGTGCCAGCAGCCAAGGGAGAACAGACGAGCAGTACGTC. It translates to CASSQGRTDEQYV.

The DNA for the CDR3 is TGTGCCAGCAGCCTGGAGCTGACAGGGAACACTGAAGCTCAGTTCTTC. Protein sequence: CASSLELTGNTEAQFF. This chain connects TRBV7-8 to TRBJ2-1; TRBD1 aligns across 7 bases. The CDR3 contains 16 residues. Germline V gives CDR1 SGHVS, CDR2 FQNEAQ. V trimming: 5 bases; J trimming: 13 bases; junction bases outside the gene matches: 20.

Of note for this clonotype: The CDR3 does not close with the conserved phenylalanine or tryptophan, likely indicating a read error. Written as DNA, the CDR3 is TGTGCCAGCAGCATTGGAAAAACTGGAGCTTTCGTT. This sequence encodes CASSIGKTGAFV. The chain recombines TRBV7-9 with TRBJ1-1; D remains ambiguous. CDR3 length: 12 amino acids. Germline loops: CDR1 SEHNR, CDR2 FQNEAQ (reference sequence).

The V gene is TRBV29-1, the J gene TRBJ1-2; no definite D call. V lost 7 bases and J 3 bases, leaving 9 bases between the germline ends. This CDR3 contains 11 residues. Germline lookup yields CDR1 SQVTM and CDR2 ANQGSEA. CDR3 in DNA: TGCAGCGGGGGAGGGCACTATGGCTACACCTTC. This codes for CSGGGHYGYTF. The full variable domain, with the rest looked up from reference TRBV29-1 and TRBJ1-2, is SAVISQKPSRDICQRGTSLTIQCQVDSQVTMMFWYRQQPGQSLTLIATANQGSEATYESGFVIDKFPISRPNLTFSTLTVSNMSPEDSSIYLCSGGGHYGYTFGSGTRLTVV.

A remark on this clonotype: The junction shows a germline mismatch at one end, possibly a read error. This chain's CDR3 is CASSFHRDRDAHYF. CDR3 DNA sequence: TGTGCCAGCAGCTTTCATCGAGACCGCGATGCGCATTATTTT. The chain links TRBV7-8 to TRBJ2-3; D remains ambiguous. CDR1 SGHVS and CDR2 FQNEAQ come from the germline V gene. The CDR3 has 14 amino acids.

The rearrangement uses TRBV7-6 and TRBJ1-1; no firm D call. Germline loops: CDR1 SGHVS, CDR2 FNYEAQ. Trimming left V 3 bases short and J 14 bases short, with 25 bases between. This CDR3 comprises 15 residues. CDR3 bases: TGTGCCAGCAGCTTGGGTTCCTATAATTCACCCCACCACTTCTTT. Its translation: CASSLGSYNSPHHFF.

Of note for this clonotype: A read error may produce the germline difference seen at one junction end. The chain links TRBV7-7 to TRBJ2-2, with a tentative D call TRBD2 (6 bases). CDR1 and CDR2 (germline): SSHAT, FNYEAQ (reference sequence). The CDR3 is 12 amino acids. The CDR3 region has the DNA TGTGCCGGTATTGGAGGGGCGGAGGCCCAGTTCTTT. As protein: CAGIGGAEAQFF.

Here the CDR3 DNA reads TGTGCCAGCAGCTTAGCGGACAGCCCAGAGAAGACGTATTTT. It encodes CASSLADSPEKTYF. This chain uses TRBV7-2 with TRBJ2-3; the D gene is possibly TRBD1 (6 bases). The V end was cut by 0 bases, the J end by 14 bases, with 18 bases between. Germline assignment: CDR1 SGHTA and CDR2 FQGNSA. This CDR3 is built from 14 residues.

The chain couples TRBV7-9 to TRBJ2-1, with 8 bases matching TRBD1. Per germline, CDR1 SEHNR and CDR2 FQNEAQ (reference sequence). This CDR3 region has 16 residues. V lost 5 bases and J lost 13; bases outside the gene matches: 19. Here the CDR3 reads CASSLRTGPMATPQFF. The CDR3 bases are TGTGCCAGCAGCCTCCGGACAGGGCCTATGGCTACTCCTCAGTTCTTC.